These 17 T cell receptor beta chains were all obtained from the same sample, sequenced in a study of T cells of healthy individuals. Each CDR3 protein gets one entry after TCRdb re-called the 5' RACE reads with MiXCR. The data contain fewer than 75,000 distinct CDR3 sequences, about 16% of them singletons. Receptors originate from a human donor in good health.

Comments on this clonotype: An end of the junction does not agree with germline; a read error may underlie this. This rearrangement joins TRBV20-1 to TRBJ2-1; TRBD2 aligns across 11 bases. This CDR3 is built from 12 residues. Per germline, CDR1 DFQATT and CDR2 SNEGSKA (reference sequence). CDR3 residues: CSASTSGGLGIF. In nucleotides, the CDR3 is TGCAGTGCTAGCACTAGCGGGGGCCTGGGGATCTTC.

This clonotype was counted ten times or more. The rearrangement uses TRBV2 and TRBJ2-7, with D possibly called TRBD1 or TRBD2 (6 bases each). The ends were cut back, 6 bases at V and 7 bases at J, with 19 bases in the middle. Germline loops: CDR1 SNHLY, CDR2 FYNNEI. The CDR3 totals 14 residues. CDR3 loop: CASSALGGAGEQYF. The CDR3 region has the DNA TGTGCCAGCAGCGCTCTCGGGGGCGCGGGTGAGCAGTACTTC.

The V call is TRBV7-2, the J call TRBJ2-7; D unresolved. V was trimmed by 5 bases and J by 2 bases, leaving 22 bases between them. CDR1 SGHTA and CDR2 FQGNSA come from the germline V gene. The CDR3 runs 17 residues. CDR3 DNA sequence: TGTGCCAGCAGCCAATCCCTCAGGCGGCGTCGTCCCTACGAGCAGTACTTC. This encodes CASSQSLRRRRPYEQYF.

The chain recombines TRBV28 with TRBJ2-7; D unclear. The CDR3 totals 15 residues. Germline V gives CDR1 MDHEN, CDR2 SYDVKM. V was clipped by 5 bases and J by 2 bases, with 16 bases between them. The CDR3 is CASSPPGQRTYEQYF. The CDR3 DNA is TGTGCCAGCAGTCCTCCGGGCCAAAGGACCTACGAGCAGTACTTC.

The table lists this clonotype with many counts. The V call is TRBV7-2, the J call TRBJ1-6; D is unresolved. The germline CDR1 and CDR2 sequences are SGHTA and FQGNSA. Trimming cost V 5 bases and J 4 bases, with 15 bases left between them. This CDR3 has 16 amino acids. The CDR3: CASSPRAYGYNSPLHF. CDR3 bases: TGTGCCAGCAGCCCAAGAGCTTACGGGTATAATTCACCCCTCCACTTT.

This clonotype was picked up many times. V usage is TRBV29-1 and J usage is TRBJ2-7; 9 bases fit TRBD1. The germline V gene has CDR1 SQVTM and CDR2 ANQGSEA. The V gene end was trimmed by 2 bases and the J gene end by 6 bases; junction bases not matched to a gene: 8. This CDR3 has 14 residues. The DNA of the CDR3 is TGCAGCGTTGAAAAGGGACAGGGATCGTTCGAGCAGTACTTC. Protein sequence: CSVEKGQGSFEQYF.

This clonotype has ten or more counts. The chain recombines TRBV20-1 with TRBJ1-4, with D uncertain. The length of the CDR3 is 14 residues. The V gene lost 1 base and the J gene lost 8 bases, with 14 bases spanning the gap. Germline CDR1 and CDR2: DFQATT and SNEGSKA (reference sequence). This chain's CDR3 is CSARVRSNGEKLFF. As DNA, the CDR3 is TGCAGTGCTAGAGTTCGGTCTAATGGAGAAAAACTGTTTTTT.

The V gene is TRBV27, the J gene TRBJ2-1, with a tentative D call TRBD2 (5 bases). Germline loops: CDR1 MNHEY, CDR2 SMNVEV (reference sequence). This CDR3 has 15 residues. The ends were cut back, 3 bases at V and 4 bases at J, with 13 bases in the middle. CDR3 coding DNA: TGTGCCAGCAGTTTGTCCCCCAGCGGATACAATGAGCAGTTCTTC. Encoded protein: CASSLSPSGYNEQFF.

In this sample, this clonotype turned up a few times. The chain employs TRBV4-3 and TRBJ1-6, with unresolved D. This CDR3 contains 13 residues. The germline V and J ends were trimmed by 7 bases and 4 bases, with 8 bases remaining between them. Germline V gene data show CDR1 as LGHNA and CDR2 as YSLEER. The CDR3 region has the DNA TGCGCCAGCAATGACCGGTATAATTCACCCCTCCACTTT. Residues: CASNDRYNSPLHF.

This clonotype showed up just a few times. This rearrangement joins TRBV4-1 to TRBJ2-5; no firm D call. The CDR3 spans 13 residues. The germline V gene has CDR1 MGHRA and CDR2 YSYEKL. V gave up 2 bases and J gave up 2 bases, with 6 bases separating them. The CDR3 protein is CASSQRGQETQYF. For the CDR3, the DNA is TGCGCCAGCAGCCAACGAGGACAAGAGACCCAGTACTTC.

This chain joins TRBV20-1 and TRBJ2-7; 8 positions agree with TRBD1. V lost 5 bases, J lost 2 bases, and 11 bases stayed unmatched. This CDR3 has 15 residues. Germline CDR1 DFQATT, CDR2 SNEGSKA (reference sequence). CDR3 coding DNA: TGCAGTGCTGCCGTGCCCCGGACAGGGACCTACGAGCAGTACTTC. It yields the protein CSAAVPRTGTYEQYF.

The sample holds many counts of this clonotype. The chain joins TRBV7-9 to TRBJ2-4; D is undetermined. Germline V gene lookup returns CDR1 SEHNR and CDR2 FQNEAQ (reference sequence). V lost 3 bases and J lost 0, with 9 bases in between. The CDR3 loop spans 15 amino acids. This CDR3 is CASSLSLIAKNIQYF. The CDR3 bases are TGTGCCAGCAGCTTGTCGCTTATAGCCAAAAACATTCAGTACTTC.

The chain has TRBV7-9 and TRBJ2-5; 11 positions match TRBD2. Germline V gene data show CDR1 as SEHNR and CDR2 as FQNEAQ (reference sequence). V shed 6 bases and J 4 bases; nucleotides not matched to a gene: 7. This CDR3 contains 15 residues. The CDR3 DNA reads TGTGCCAGCAGGGCGGGACTAGCGGATCTAGAGACCCAGTACTTC. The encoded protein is CASRAGLADLETQYF.

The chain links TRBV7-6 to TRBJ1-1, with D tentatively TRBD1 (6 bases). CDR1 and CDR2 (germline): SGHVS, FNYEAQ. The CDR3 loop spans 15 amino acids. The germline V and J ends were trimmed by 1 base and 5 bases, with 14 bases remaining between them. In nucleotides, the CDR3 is TGTGCCAGCAGCTTAGGTGCGGGGGCGGTAACTGAAGCTTTCTTT. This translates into CASSLGAGAVTEAFF.

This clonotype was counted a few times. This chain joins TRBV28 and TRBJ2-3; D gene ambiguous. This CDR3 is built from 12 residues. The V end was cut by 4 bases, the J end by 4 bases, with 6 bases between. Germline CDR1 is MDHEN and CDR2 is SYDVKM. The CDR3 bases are TGTGCCAGCAGTTATAATTCAGATACGCAGTATTTT. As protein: CASSYNSDTQYF.

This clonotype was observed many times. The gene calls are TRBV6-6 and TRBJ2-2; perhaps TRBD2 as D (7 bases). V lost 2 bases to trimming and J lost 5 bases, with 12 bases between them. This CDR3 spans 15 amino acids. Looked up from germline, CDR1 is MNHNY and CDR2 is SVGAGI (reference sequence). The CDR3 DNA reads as TGTGCCAGCAGTTACGGGGGGGCAACGACCGGGGAGCTGTTTTTT. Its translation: CASSYGGATTGELFF.

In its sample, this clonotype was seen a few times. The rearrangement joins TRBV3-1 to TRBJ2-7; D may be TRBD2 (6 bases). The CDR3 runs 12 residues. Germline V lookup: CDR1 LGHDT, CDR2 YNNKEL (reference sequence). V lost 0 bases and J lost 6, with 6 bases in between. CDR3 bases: TGTGCCAGCAGCCAAGAGGGAGGCGAGCAGTACTTC. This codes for CASSQEGGEQYF.